Shown below are 20 T cell receptor beta chains from a single sample sequenced in a study of blood T cells in healthy people across ages. Combining a sample-barcoded 5' primer with a J-beta primer mix, a second PCR ran for roughly 6 to 12 cycles. One entry per CDR3 protein, called by TCRdb with MiXCR from the 5' RACE reads. The sample comprises 550,000 to 650,000 distinct CDR3 sequences, approximately 30% of which are singletons, and less than 20% rests with the top ten. The sequencing sample was made of blood. These receptors were collected from a woman of 80 years or more in good health.

This clonotype has a count of ten or more. DNA for the CDR3: TGCGCCAGCAGCTTGGCCCCGGGAGGCGAACAGCCCCAGCATTTT. It yields the protein CASSLAPGGEQPQHF. The chain employs TRBV5-1 and TRBJ1-5; D is unresolved. V lost 0 bases and J lost 7, with 14 bases in between. The CDR3 consists of 15 residues. The V gene's germline CDR1 is SGHRS and CDR2 YFSETQ.

The chain combines TRBV21-1 with TRBJ1-1; the table's D call, TRBD1, has no DNA check behind it. TRBV21-1 is shown as a pseudogene. The CDR3 contains 12 residues. The CDR3 here is CYQSGAQLEAFF. CDR3 DNA: TGTTATCAATCGGGGGCTCAACTCGAAGCTTTCTTT.

This clonotype was counted a single time. V gene TRBV7-2 combines with J gene TRBJ2-3; possibly TRBD1 or TRBD2 for D (6 bases each). Germline assignment: CDR1 SGHTA and CDR2 FQGNSA. Trimming pared 5 bases from V and 3 bases from J, leaving 15 bases between. The length of the CDR3 is 15 residues. The CDR3 nucleotides read TGTGCCAGCAGCCCGGAGGGGGGCTGGACAGATACGCAGTATTTT. It codes for CASSPEGGWTDTQYF. Together with reference TRBV7-2 and TRBJ2-3, the CDR3 gives the full variable domain: GAGVSQSPSNKVTEKGKDVELRCDPISGHTALYWYRQSLGQGLEFLIYFQGNSAPDKSGLPSDRFSAERTGGSVSTLTIQRTQQEDSAVYLCASSPEGGWTDTQYFGPGTRLTVL.

This clonotype has a handful of counts. This may come from a read error, since a much larger clone is one base off. The chain carries TRBV15 and TRBJ2-5; the D call may be TRBD1 or TRBD2 (7 bases each). V lost 5 bases, J lost 5 bases, and 18 bases lay in between. CDR3 length equals 15 residues. CDR1 and CDR2 (germline): LNHNV, YYDKDF (reference sequence). As DNA, the CDR3 is TGTGCCACCAGCTCTGCAGGGGGGGGAGCGGAGACCCAGTACTTC. As protein: CATSSAGGGAETQYF.

This clonotype was counted many times. The chain joins TRBV5-4 to TRBJ2-6, with TRBD2 as a possible D gene (5 bases). This CDR3 comprises 18 residues. V was trimmed by 6 bases and J by 0 bases, leaving 19 bases between them. Germline CDR1 and CDR2: SGHNT and YYREEE (reference sequence). In DNA, the CDR3 is TGTGCCAGCACCCCCGGGCTGCCCGCGGGCTCTGGGGCCAACGTCCTGACTTTC. Its translation: CASTPGLPAGSGANVLTF.

This clonotype was picked up many times. This rearrangement joins TRBV4-1 to TRBJ1-4, with a weak D call TRBD1 (6 bases). This CDR3 contains 13 residues. Germline CDR1 reads MGHRA; CDR2 reads YSYEKL. The germline V and J ends were trimmed by 7 bases and 8 bases, with 14 bases remaining between them. CDR3 protein: CASKGGGREKLFF. CDR3 DNA sequence: TGCGCCAGCAAGGGAGGGGGTAGAGAAAAACTGTTTTTT.

This chain uses TRBV7-2 with TRBJ2-5; weak D call: TRBD2 (5 bases). The J call is uncertain, as TRBJ2-7 better fits the DNA end. Germline V gene data show CDR1 as SGHTA and CDR2 as FQGNSA. The CDR3 has 14 amino acids. CDR3 nucleotide sequence: TGTGCCAGCAGCTTCGTTAGCGTGGGAAGCGAGCAGTACTTC. Protein product: CASSFVSVGSEQYF.

This clonotype was picked up many times. The rearrangement uses TRBV18 and TRBJ2-5, with D possibly being TRBD2 (5 bases). Looked up from germline, CDR1 is KGHSH and CDR2 is LQKENI. V lost 2 bases and J lost 5, with 9 bases in between. The length of the CDR3 is 13 residues. The CDR3 coding sequence is TGTGCCAGCTCACCAACAAGGGAGGAGACCCAGTACTTC. It translates to CASSPTREETQYF.

This clonotype was detected only a few times. The V gene is TRBV9, the J gene TRBJ1-5; TRBD1 matches 7 bases. The CDR3 has 15 residues. The germline gives CDR1 SGDLS, CDR2 YYNGEE. V lost 7 bases and J lost 9; bases outside the gene matches: 16. Written as DNA, the CDR3 is TGTGCCAGCTCCGAAGGGACAGACCACAGGTGGCCCCAGCATTTT. Its protein is CASSEGTDHRWPQHF.

With regard to this clonotype: The junction departs from the called germline gene at one end, perhaps through a read error. The rearrangement links TRBV6-1 to TRBJ2-2, with a tentative D call TRBD1 (6 bases). CDR3 length: 14 residues. The V gene's germline CDR1 is MNHNS and CDR2 SASEGT. The CDR3 loop reads CASKGVVNTGEPFF. CDR3 sequence (DNA): TGTGCCAGCAAGGGGGTCGTGAACACCGGGGAGCCGTTTTTT.

The chain couples TRBV7-3 to TRBJ1-2; TRBD1 is a possible D gene (5 bases). The V and J ends lost 5 bases and 2 bases respectively, with 12 bases between them. This CDR3 has 14 residues. Germline CDR1 reads SGHTA; CDR2 reads FQGTGA. The CDR3 region has the DNA TGTGCCAGCAGCCCTCAGGGAATGAACTATGGCTACACCTTC. This codes for CASSPQGMNYGYTF. The complete variable domain, with remaining parts taken from reference TRBV7-3 and TRBJ1-2, reads GAGVSQTPSNKVTEKGKYVELRCDPISGHTALYWYRQSLGQGPEFLIYFQGTGAADDSGLPNDRFFAVRPEGSVSTLKIQRTERGDSAVYLCASSPQGMNYGYTFGSGTRLTVV.

A note on this clonotype: Possible read error: a much larger clone is one base away. The rearrangement links TRBV20-1 to TRBJ2-1; a weak D match, TRBD2 (5 bases). The closer fit of TRBJ2-7 to the DNA end suggests the J call may be wrong. Per germline, CDR1 DFQATT and CDR2 SNEGSKA (reference sequence). The CDR3 sequence is 14 residues long. CDR3 residues: CSARRLLSYNEQYF. The CDR3 nucleotides read TGCAGTGCTAGGCGACTATTATCCTACAATGAGCAGTACTTC.

The chain combines TRBV4-1 with TRBJ1-1; D might be TRBD1 (5 bases). Per the germline V gene, CDR1 is MGHRA and CDR2 is YSYEKL. Trimming cost V 1 base and J 10 bases, with 13 bases left between them. The CDR3 is made up of 13 amino acids. CDR3 DNA sequence: TGCGCCAGCAGCCAAGCAACAGCCGGGGGAGCTTTCTTT. Translation gives CASSQATAGGAFF.

At least ten counts were recorded for this clonotype. The chain employs TRBV5-6 and TRBJ2-7, with 7 bases identical to TRBD2. The V and J ends lost 3 bases and 1 base, in that order; junction bases with no gene match: 7. Germline lookup yields CDR1 SGHDT and CDR2 YYEEEE. CDR3 length equals 15 residues. The CDR3 spells CASSSEAGRSYEQYF. The CDR3 DNA reads as TGTGCCAGCAGCTCGGAAGCGGGGAGGTCCTACGAGCAGTACTTC.

The V call is TRBV30, the J call TRBJ1-6; D unclear. Trimming pared 5 bases from V and 8 bases from J, leaving 16 bases between. CDR3 size: 14 residues. Germline V gives CDR1 GTSNPN, CDR2 SVGIG (reference sequence). Here the CDR3 reads CAWGQGQRYSPLHF. The CDR3, as DNA: TGTGCCTGGGGCCAAGGGCAGAGATATTCACCCCTCCACTTT.

The chain has TRBV13 and TRBJ1-3, with 7 bases aligning to TRBD1. CDR3 length equals 14 residues. The ends lost 7 bases at V and 4 bases at J; junction bases unmatched: 7. Germline CDR1 is PRHDT and CDR2 is FYEKMQ (reference sequence). In DNA, the CDR3 is TGTGCCAGCATCCACAGGGGCCCCGGAAACACCATATATTTT. The encoded protein is CASIHRGPGNTIYF.

This clonotype was found many times. This rearrangement joins TRBV7-8 to TRBJ2-5; D might be TRBD2 (5 bases). The CDR3 runs to 15 residues. The germline V and J ends were trimmed by 5 bases and 5 bases, with 18 bases remaining between them. CDR1 and CDR2 from the germline V gene are SGHVS and FQNEAQ. DNA of the CDR3: TGTGCCAGCAGCGAGAGGGCCCACCCCGGGGAGACCCAGTACTTC. Protein: CASSERAHPGETQYF.

This clonotype was seen repeatedly, ten times or more. J is TRBJ2-3 and V is TRBV9; D ambiguous. The germline V gene encodes CDR1 SGDLS and CDR2 YYNGEE. Trimming removed 0 bases at V and 2 bases at J, with 13 bases between. This CDR3 spans 16 amino acids. In nucleotides, the CDR3 is TGTGCCAGCAGCGTAGGATCAAACGGCGCCACAGATACGCAGTATTTT. This gives the protein CASSVGSNGATDTQYF.

Remarks on this clonotype: The final CDR3 position lacks the conserved phenylalanine or tryptophan, pointing to a likely read error. The chain employs TRBV12-3 or TRBV12-4 and TRBJ2-5, with no clear D. The better agreement between TRBJ2-7 and the DNA end casts doubt on the J call. This CDR3 region has 13 residues. The CDR3 nucleotides are TGCGCCAGCAGTTTCCTTTCTCTCTACGAGCAGTACTGC. Its translation: CASSFLSLYEQYC.

The V call is TRBV30, the J call TRBJ2-3; 8 nucleotides agree with TRBD1. V was pared by 8 bases and J by 3 bases, with 10 bases of the junction left unmatched. The germline V gene has CDR1 GTSNPN and CDR2 SVGIG (reference sequence). This CDR3 is built from 14 residues. CDR3 coding DNA: TGTGCCGGACGGGGACAGGTCGGGACAGATACGCAGTATTTT. Amino acid sequence: CAGRGQVGTDTQYF.